Listed below are T cell receptor beta chains from one sample, sequenced in a study of blood T cells in healthy people across ages. TCRdb re-derived calls from the 5' RACE reads in MiXCR, one entry per CDR3 protein. The sample has approximately 800,000 distinct CDR3 sequences; about 46% are singletons. Material: blood. These receptors came from an elderly man in good health. The conserved cysteine and the conserved F or W are not part of the CDR3 here. The order of the fields is J gene, V gene, CDR3 protein.

J gene: TRBJ2-5; V gene: TRBV28; CDR3 protein: ASHGAGEIETQY
J gene: TRBJ2-2; V gene: TRBV7-2; CDR3 protein: ASSLGLAPGELF
J gene: TRBJ2-6; V gene: TRBV10-3; CDR3 protein: AISAMGQAVSSGANVLT
J gene: TRBJ2-5; V gene: TRBV25-1; CDR3 protein: ASSETLAGLRETQY
J gene: TRBJ2-1; V gene: TRBV9; CDR3 protein: ASSVSSGDNEQF
J gene: TRBJ2-6; V gene: TRBV20-1; CDR3 protein: SARGGAGANVLT
J gene: TRBJ2-1; V gene: TRBV12-3/TRBV12-4; CDR3 protein: ASSVSGPRNEQF
J gene: TRBJ2-1; V gene: TRBV20-1; CDR3 protein: SARDGRKNEQF
J gene: TRBJ1-2; V gene: TRBV6-6; CDR3 protein: AGTRGDYGYT
J gene: TRBJ2-5; V gene: TRBV12-3/TRBV12-4; CDR3 protein: ASSPGTSGRKTQY
J gene: TRBJ2-5; V gene: TRBV28; CDR3 protein: ASSLPSGQLKNEY
J gene: TRBJ1-1; V gene: TRBV4-1; CDR3 protein: ASSQSLFANRGGNTEAF
J gene: TRBJ2-7; V gene: TRBV7-9; CDR3 protein: ASSFRHNEQY
J gene: TRBJ2-5; V gene: TRBV30; CDR3 protein: AWSSQTLQETQY
J gene: TRBJ2-7; V gene: TRBV29-1; CDR3 protein: SVEFSSYEQY
J gene: TRBJ1-2; V gene: TRBV27; CDR3 protein: ASSLSGTGDGYT
J gene: TRBJ2-1; V gene: TRBV7-2; CDR3 protein: ASTRGSSYNEQF
J gene: TRBJ2-7; V gene: TRBV28; CDR3 protein: ASSLYRGIYEQY
J gene: TRBJ2-3; V gene: TRBV15; CDR3 protein: ATSRDPRSTDTQY
J gene: TRBJ1-1; V gene: TRBV29-1; CDR3 protein: SAKRGTGGGGTEAF
J gene: TRBJ2-1; V gene: TRBV7-3; CDR3 protein: ASSSTSSGRAGEQF
J gene: TRBJ1-2; V gene: TRBV20-1; CDR3 protein: SARQPRKDYGYT
J gene: TRBJ2-7; V gene: TRBV20-1; CDR3 protein: SARRDERY
J gene: TRBJ1-2; V gene: TRBV10-3; CDR3 protein: AISESGGANYGYT
J gene: TRBJ2-1; V gene: TRBV29-1; CDR3 protein: STGAEQF
J gene: TRBJ1-1; V gene: TRBV9; CDR3 protein: ASSVEDLSEAF
J gene: TRBJ2-7; V gene: TRBV14; CDR3 protein: ASSPTGPSEQY
J gene: TRBJ1-4; V gene: TRBV6-5; CDR3 protein: ASSPPLGQGRGKLF
J gene: TRBJ2-1; V gene: TRBV5-6; CDR3 protein: ASSLEGLAGNYEQF
J gene: TRBJ2-2; V gene: TRBV7-2; CDR3 protein: ASSLTPADAGELF
J gene: TRBJ2-1; V gene: TRBV29-1; CDR3 protein: SVNHSGQAEQF
J gene: TRBJ2-3; V gene: TRBV10-3; CDR3 protein: ASTDRERTDTQY
J gene: TRBJ2-5; V gene: TRBV27; CDR3 protein: ASSMAGQRQETQY
J gene: -; V gene: TRBV27; CDR3 protein: ASSLHSGRASYEQY
J gene: TRBJ1-2; V gene: TRBV10-3; CDR3 protein: AIAGTGDNGYT
J gene: TRBJ2-3; V gene: TRBV20-1; CDR3 protein: SARLGVSTDTQY
J gene: TRBJ2-7; V gene: TRBV27; CDR3 protein: ASSFYGQGRDEQY
J gene: TRBJ2-7; V gene: TRBV9; CDR3 protein: ASSEQDWDDEQY
J gene: TRBJ2-2; V gene: TRBV7-2; CDR3 protein: ASSSRTANTGELF
J gene: TRBJ2-5; V gene: TRBV28; CDR3 protein: ASSLVVGTSGGETQY
J gene: TRBJ2-7; V gene: TRBV5-1; CDR3 protein: ASSLVLGSNEQY
J gene: TRBJ2-1; V gene: TRBV10-3; CDR3 protein: AISTPRVGSYNEQF
J gene: TRBJ2-1; V gene: TRBV6-1; CDR3 protein: ASSEARRGVGQF
J gene: TRBJ2-1; V gene: TRBV3-1; CDR3 protein: ASSQVEGFNEQF
J gene: TRBJ2-1; V gene: TRBV6-5; CDR3 protein: ASRDPGSSAHEQF
J gene: TRBJ1-1; V gene: TRBV2; CDR3 protein: ASGQVRTEAL
J gene: TRBJ1-2; V gene: TRBV10-3; CDR3 protein: AISDAGNGYT
J gene: TRBJ1-2; V gene: TRBV4-2; CDR3 protein: ASSQDPPGTGSRSYGYT
J gene: TRBJ2-5; V gene: TRBV27; CDR3 protein: ASSPFPTGWETQY
J gene: TRBJ2-5; V gene: TRBV7-2; CDR3 protein: ASSPSGYQETQY
J gene: TRBJ2-7; V gene: TRBV2; CDR3 protein: ASSEFFSGSSYEQY
J gene: TRBJ2-1; V gene: TRBV7-9; CDR3 protein: ASSLIGGGSYNEQF
J gene: TRBJ2-1; V gene: TRBV7-7; CDR3 protein: ASSLGTGKDNEQF
J gene: TRBJ2-1; V gene: TRBV10-3; CDR3 protein: AISESRTLYNEQF
J gene: TRBJ2-1; V gene: TRBV28; CDR3 protein: ASSFNWGVGRRYNEQF